A selection of T cell receptor beta chains follows, all from one sample in a study of patients and donors after allogeneic stem cell transplantation. TCRdb used MiXCR to reprocess the RT-PCR reads, holding one entry per CDR3 protein. In the table there are about a million distinct CDR3 sequences, 15% to 20% of which are singletons. The sequencing sample was made of blood, either unsorted or a sorted T cell fraction (not recorded which). These receptor sequences come from a human donor who was either an allogeneic HSCT recipient or a stem cell or donor lymphocyte infusion donor (not recorded which). It is not recorded whose cells these are; they may come from a transplant donor. CDR3s include the opening cysteine and the closing phenylalanine or tryptophan. The D gene is left open where the match is weak. Rows may omit the clone size; those that give it use once, few, many or a size class.

v_gene	abundance	d_gene	j_gene	CDR3aa	CDR3nt
TRBV12-3/TRBV12-4	NA	NA	TRBJ2-3	CASSLGFSADTQYF	TGTGCCAGCAGTTTAGGGTTTAGCGCAGATACGCAGTATTTT
TRBV4-3	NA	TRBD1	TRBJ1-5	CASSQDADRGLGNQPQHF	TGCGCCAGCAGCCAAGATGCGGACAGGGGACTTGGCAATCAGCCCCAGCATTTT
TRBV4-2	NA	TRBD1	TRBJ2-5	CASSQALGAGGRTQETQYF	TGTGCCAGCAGCCAAGCCTTGGGTGCAGGGGGCAGGACACAAGAGACCCAGTACTTC
TRBV28	few	NA	TRBJ1-5	CASSLILPGSNQPQHF	TGTGCCAGCAGTTTAATTCTGCCTGGGAGCAATCAGCCCCAGCATTTT
TRBV9	few	TRBD2	TRBJ2-5	CASSVDARGGETQYF	TGTGCCAGCAGCGTAGACGCGCGGGGGGGAGAGACCCAGTACTTC
TRBV5-1	NA	NA	TRBJ1-1	CASMVRVNTEAFF	TGCGCCAGCATGGTAAGAGTGAACACTGAAGCTTTCTTT
TRBV20-1	NA	TRBD2	TRBJ2-3	CSAAGAGGALTDTQYF	TGCAGTGCCGCGGGGGCGGGGGGGGCTTTGACAGATACGCAGTATTTT
TRBV3-1	few	TRBD1	TRBJ1-1	CASTQGQRNTEAFF	TGTGCCAGCACCCAGGGACAGAGGAACACTGAAGCTTTCTTT
TRBV20-1	NA	NA	TRBJ1-2	CSARDYGYTF	TGCAGTGCTAGAGACTATGGCTACACCTTC
TRBV5-1	few	TRBD2	TRBJ2-1	CASSLDGGADEQFF	TGCGCCAGCAGCTTGGACGGGGGGGCCGATGAGCAGTTCTTC
TRBV12-3/TRBV12-4	many	NA	TRBJ2-7	CASSLGDPYEQYF	TGTGCCAGCAGTTTAGGGGATCCCTACGAGCAGTACTTC
TRBV5-1	few	NA	TRBJ2-3	CASSLNRDTDTQYF	TGCGCCAGCAGCTTGAACAGGGACACAGATACGCAGTATTTT
TRBV27	NA	NA	TRBJ2-2	CASSLKRTGELFF	TGTGCCAGCAGTTTAAAGAGGACCGGGGAGCTGTTTTTT
TRBV4-2	few	NA	TRBJ2-7	CVSSQERGEQYF	TGTGTCAGCAGCCAAGAAAGAGGCGAGCAGTACTTC
TRBV20-1	NA	NA	TRBJ2-1	CSADSSNYNEQFF	TGCAGTGCCGACTCCTCTAATTACAATGAGCAGTTCTTC
TRBV19	NA	TRBD2	TRBJ2-2	CASRPGTSGYGELFF	TGTGCCAGTCGACCCGGGACTAGCGGGTACGGGGAGCTGTTTTTT
TRBV2	NA	NA	TRBJ1-5	CASSDLGDSNQPQHF	TGTGCCAGCAGTGATTTGGGAGATAGCAATCAGCCCCAGCATTTT
TRBV7-2	few	TRBD2	TRBJ2-1	CASSIGLAAYNEQFF	TGTGCCAGCAGCATAGGCCTAGCGGCCTACAATGAGCAGTTCTTC
TRBV28	NA	NA	TRBJ2-1	CASYPGAFSYNEQFF	TGTGCCAGTTATCCCGGGGCGTTTTCCTACAATGAGCAGTTCTTC
TRBV19	NA	NA	TRBJ1-2	CASSVTVNYGYTF	TGTGCCAGTAGCGTGACAGTTAACTATGGCTACACCTTC
TRBV12-3/TRBV12-4	few	NA	TRBJ1-4	CASSLVPAEKLFF	TGTGCCAGCAGTTTAGTCCCAGCCGAAAAACTGTTTTTT
TRBV5-1	many	TRBD1	TRBJ2-7	CASSSEGQPGYEQYF	TGCGCCAGCAGCTCTGAGGGACAGCCAGGATACGAGCAGTACTTC
TRBV12-3/TRBV12-4	few	NA	TRBJ2-7	CASSPSLQVEYF	TGTGCCAGCAGTCCGAGCCTCCAAGTGGAGTACTTC
TRBV6-2/TRBV6-3	NA	NA	TRBJ1-5	CASGFGGAYQPQHF	TGTGCCAGCGGCTTTGGTGGGGCTTATCAGCCCCAGCATTTT